This T cell receptor (beta chain) emerged from a study of early T cells in non-severe SARS-CoV-2 infection. Study context: Sequencing used unsorted whole-blood bulk RNA, so chains lack pairing.

This clonotype was recorded many times. The antigen is unknown. In the library, individual cDNA molecules carried attached unique molecular identifiers. TCRdb independently ran MiXCR on the 5' RACE reads; one entry per CDR3 protein. Among 26,000 or so distinct CDR3 sequences listed, about 4.6% were seen once. The V end lost 5 bases, the J end lost 4 bases, and 14 bases lay between the germline ends. Germline V gives CDR1 SNHLY, CDR2 FYNNEI. This CDR3 comprises 14 residues. General study points: Matching against VDJdb likely underestimated virus-specific expansions, favoring anti-spike CD8.

The sample consisted of whole blood, taken at baseline. This TCR was sampled from an adult who was a healthcare worker with PCR-confirmed SARS-CoV-2 infection or an uninfected control (not recorded which). The rearrangement joins TRBV2 to TRBJ1-2; D is possibly TRBD1 (6 bases). The CDR3 is CASSTWGGSYGYTF. CDR3 DNA: TGTGCCAGCAGTACATGGGGGGGCAGCTATGGCTACACCTTC. The full variable domain, its missing parts supplied by reference TRBV2 and TRBJ1-2, is EPEVTQTPSHQVTQMGQEVILRCVPISNHLYFYWYRQILGQKVEFLVSFYNNEISEKSEIFDDQFSVERPDGSNFTLKIRSTKLEDSAMYFCASSTWGGSYGYTFGSGTRLTVV.